Here is one T cell receptor beta chain with its context. Its antigen is still unknown. A much larger clone is a single base away; this may be a read error. This CDR3 is missing its conserved last phenylalanine or tryptophan, likely due to a read error. Through a sample-barcoded 5' primer and a J-beta primer mix, a second PCR was run for about 7 to 12 cycles. TCRdb processed the 5' RACE reads anew with MiXCR; each CDR3 protein has one entry. The repertoire holds about 620,000 distinct CDR3 sequences, approximately 52% seen once, with approximately 13% in the top ten. This record comes from a study of blood T cells in healthy people across ages. At the level of the study: Researchers report that template switching captured about one barcoded beta molecule per two T cells.

General observations from the study: Strongly correlated with naive T cell percentage was TCR beta diversity. Older individuals had lower TCR beta diversity per million T cells (the decline was roughly linear).

Trimming cost V 5 bases and J 4 bases; bases outside gene matches: 13. This CDR3 comprises 15 residues. Germline CDR1 is SQVTM and CDR2 is ANQGSEA. The source of this sequence is an elderly woman in good health. This chain links TRBV29-1 with TRBJ1-2; TRBD1 aligns across 7 bases. Input material: blood. CDR3 bases: TGCAGCGTTTATGGGCGCAGGGGGGTCGCCTATGGCTACACCTCC. Translation gives CSVYGRRGVAYGYTS.